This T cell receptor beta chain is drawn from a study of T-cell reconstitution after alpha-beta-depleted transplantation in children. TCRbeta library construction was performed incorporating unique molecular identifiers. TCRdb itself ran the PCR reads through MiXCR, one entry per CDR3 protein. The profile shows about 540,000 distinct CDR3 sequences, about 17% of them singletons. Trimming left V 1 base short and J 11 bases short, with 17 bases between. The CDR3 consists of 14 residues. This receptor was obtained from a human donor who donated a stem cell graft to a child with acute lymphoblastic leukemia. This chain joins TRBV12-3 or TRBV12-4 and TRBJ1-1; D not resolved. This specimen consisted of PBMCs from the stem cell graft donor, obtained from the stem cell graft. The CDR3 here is CASSLERAAGGAFF. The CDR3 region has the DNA TGTGCCAGCAGTTTAGAAAGGGCTGCGGGAGGGGCTTTCTTT.